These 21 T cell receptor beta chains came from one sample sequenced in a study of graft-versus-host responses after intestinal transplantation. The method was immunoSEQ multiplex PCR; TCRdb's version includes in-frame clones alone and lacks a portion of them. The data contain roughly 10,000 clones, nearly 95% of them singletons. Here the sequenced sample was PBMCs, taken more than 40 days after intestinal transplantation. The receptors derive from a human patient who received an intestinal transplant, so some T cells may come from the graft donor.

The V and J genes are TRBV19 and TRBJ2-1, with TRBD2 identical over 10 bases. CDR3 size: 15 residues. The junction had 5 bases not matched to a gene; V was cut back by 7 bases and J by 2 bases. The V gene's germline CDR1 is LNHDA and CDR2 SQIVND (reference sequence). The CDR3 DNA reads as TGTGCCAGTATGGTAGCGGGGGGCCCCTACAATGAGCAGTTCTTC. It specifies CASMVAGGPYNEQFF.

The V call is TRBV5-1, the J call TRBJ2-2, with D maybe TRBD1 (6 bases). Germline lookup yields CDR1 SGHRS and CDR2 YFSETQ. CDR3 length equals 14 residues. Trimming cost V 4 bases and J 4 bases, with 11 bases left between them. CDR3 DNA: TGCGCCAGCAGCGACACAGGGAGCACCGGGGAGCTGTTTTTT. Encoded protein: CASSDTGSTGELFF.

CDR3 region: CASSPADRYEQYF. CDR3 coding DNA: TGTGCCAGCTCACCGGCCGACCGGTACGAGCAGTACTTC. The J gene is TRBJ2-7, the V gene TRBV18; D gene uncertain. Trimming pared 3 bases from V and 4 bases from J, leaving 10 bases between. Germline V lookup: CDR1 KGHSH, CDR2 LQKENI. The CDR3 sequence is 13 residues long.

As DNA, the CDR3 is TGTGCCAGCAGTTACGCCTACGTCCCTGGTGGCTACACCTTC. It yields the protein CASSYAYVPGGYTF. The chain uses TRBV6-5 and TRBJ1-2; no firm D call. V was pared by 2 bases and J by 7 bases, with 14 bases between. Germline CDR1 MNHEY, CDR2 SVGAGI. This CDR3 has 14 amino acids.

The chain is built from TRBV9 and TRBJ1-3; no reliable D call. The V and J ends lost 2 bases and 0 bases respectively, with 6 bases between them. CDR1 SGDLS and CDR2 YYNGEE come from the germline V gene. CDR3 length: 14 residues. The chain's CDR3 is CASSVAHSGNTIYF. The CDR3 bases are TGTGCCAGCAGCGTGGCCCACTCTGGAAACACCATATATTTT. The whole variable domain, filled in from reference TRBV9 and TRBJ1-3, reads DSGVTQTPKHLITATGQRVTLRCSPRSGDLSVYWYQQSLDQGLQFLIQYYNGEERAKGNILERFSAQQFPDLHSELNLSSLELGDSALYFCASSVAHSGNTIYFGEGSWLTVV.

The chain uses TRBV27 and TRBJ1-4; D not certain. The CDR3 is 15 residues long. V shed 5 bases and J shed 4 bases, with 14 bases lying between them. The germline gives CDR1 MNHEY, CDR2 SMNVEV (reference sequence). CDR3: CASSMTRAFNEKLFF. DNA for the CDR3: TGTGCCAGCAGTATGACCCGGGCCTTTAATGAAAAACTGTTTTTT. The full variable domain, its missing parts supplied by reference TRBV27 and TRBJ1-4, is EAQVTQNPRYLITVTGKKLTVTCSQNMNHEYMSWYRQDPGLGLRQIYYSMNVEVTDKGDVPEGYKVSRKEKRNFPLILESPSPNQTSLYFCASSMTRAFNEKLFFGSGTQLSVL.

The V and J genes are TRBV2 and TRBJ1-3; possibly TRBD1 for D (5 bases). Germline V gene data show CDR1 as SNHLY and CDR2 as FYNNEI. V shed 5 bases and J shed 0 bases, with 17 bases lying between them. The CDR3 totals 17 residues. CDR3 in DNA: TGTGCCAGCAGTCGCCTCCGGGACCAAAGCTCTGGAAACACCATATATTTT. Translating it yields CASSRLRDQSSGNTIYF.

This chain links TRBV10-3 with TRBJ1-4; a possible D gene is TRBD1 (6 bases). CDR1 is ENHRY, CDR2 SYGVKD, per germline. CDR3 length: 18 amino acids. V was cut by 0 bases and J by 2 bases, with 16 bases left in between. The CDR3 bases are TGTGCCATCAGTGAGTCGAGAGGGGGAACACGGACTAATGAAAAACTGTTTTTT. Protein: CAISESRGGTRTNEKLFF.

Written as DNA, the CDR3 is TGTGCCAGCAACCAAGGGCGGGGGGGTAATGAGCAGTTCTTC. This codes for CASNQGRGGNEQFF. This sequence joins TRBV9 and TRBJ2-1; 9 bases agree with TRBD2. The CDR3 covers 14 residues. Germline loops: CDR1 SGDLS, CDR2 YYNGEE. The J segment lost 7 bases and the V segment lost 6 bases, leaving 8 bases of the junction unmatched.

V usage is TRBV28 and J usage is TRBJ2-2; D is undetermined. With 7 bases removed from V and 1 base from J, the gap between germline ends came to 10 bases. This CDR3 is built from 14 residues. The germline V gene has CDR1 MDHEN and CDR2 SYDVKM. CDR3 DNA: TGTGCCAGCACCCAGTGGGGGAACACCGGGGAGCTGTTTTTT. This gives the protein CASTQWGNTGELFF. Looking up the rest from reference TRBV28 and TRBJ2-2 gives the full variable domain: DVKVTQSSRYLVKRTGEKVFLECVQDMDHENMFWYRQDPGLGLRLIYFSYDVKMKEKGDIPEGYSVSREKKERFSLILESASTNQTSMYLCASTQWGNTGELFFGEGSRLTVL.

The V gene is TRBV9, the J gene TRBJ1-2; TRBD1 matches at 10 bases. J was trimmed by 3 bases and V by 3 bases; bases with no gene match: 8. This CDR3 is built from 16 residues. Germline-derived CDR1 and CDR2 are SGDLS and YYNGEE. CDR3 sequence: CASSARDRGGDYGYTF. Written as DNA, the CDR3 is TGTGCCAGCAGCGCCCGGGACAGGGGAGGTGACTATGGCTACACCTTC.

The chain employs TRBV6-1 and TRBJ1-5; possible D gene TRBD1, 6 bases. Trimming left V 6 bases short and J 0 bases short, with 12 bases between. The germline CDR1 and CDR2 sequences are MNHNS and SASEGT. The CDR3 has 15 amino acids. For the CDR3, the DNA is TGTGCCAGCAGCTACAGGGAGTATAGCAATCAGCCCCAGCATTTT. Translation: CASSYREYSNQPQHF.

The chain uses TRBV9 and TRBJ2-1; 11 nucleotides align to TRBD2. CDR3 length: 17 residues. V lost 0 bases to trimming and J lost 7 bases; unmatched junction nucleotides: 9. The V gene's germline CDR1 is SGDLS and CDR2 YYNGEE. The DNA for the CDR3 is TGTGCCAGCAGCGTAGCCCTGCTAGCGGGGGGTAGTAATGAGCAGTTCTTC. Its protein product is CASSVALLAGGSNEQFF.

The CDR3 bases are TGTGCCAGCAGTTTAGTGGGTAATGAGCAGTTCTTC. As protein: CASSLVGNEQFF. The rearrangement uses TRBV27 and TRBJ2-1; D is unclear. The V and J ends lost 2 bases and 7 bases respectively, with 6 bases between them. CDR3 size: 12 residues. The V gene's germline CDR1 is MNHEY and CDR2 SMNVEV (reference sequence).

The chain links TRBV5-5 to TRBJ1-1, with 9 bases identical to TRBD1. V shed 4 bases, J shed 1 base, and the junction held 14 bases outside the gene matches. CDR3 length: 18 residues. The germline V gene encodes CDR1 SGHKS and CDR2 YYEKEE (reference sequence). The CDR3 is CASSRTGEMGFGNTEAFF. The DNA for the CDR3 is TGTGCCAGCAGCCGGACAGGGGAAATGGGTTTTGGGAACACTGAAGCTTTCTTT.

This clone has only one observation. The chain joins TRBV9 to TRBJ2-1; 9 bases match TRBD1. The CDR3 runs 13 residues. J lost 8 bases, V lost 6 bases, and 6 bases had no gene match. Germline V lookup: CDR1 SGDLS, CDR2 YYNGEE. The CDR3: CASMGTGTYEQFF. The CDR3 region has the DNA TGTGCCAGCATGGGGACAGGGACGTATGAGCAGTTCTTC.

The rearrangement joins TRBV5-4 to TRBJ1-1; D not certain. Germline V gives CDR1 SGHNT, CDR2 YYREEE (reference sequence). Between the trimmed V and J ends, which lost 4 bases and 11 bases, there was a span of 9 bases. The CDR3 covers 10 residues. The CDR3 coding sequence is TGTGCCAGCAGCCCAAGGAAGGCTTTCTTT. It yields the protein CASSPRKAFF.

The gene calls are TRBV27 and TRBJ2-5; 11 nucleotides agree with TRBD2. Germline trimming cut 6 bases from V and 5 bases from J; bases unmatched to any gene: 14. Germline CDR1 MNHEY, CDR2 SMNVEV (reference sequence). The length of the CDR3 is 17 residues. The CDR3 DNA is TGTGCCAGCAGCAGAAGTAGCGGGGGGGCCCCGTGGGAGACCCAGTACTTC. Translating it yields CASSRSSGGAPWETQYF.

CDR3 sequence reads: CASTDATYNEQFF. The DNA of the CDR3 is TGTGCCAGCACGGACGCCACCTACAATGAGCAGTTCTTC. The gene calls are TRBV27 and TRBJ2-1; D is uncertain. The CDR3 has 13 residues. In germline, CDR1 is MNHEY, CDR2 SMNVEV (reference sequence). V was cut by 7 bases and J by 2 bases, with 9 bases left in between.

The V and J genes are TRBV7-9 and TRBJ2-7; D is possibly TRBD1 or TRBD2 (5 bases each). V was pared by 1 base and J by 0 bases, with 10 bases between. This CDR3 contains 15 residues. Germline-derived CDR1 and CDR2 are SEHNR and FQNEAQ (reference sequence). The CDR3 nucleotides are TGTGCCAGCAGCTTAGGGGGGACGGCCTCCTACGAGCAGTACTTC. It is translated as CASSLGGTASYEQYF.

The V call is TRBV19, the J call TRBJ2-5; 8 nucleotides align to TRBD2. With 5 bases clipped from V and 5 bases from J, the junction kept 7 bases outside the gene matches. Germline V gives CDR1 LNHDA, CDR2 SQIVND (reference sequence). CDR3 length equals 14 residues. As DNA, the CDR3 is TGTGCCAGTAGTTTAGCGGGGTTTTGGGAGACCCAGTACTTC. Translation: CASSLAGFWETQYF.